The 17 T cell receptor beta chains given below trace back to one sample, sequenced in a study of beta chain features in type 1 diabetes. Overall study findings and caveats: Within each of all four CD4+ subsets, Type 1 diabetes patients had TCRB CDR3s that were moderately but significantly shorter.

Sequencing targeted expressed TCRB transcripts, as all isolated RNA had been reverse transcribed. The repertoire was sequenced with immunoSEQ multiplex PCR; TCRdb's copy has only in-frame clones and lacks some. The data contain about 300,000 clones, roughly 12% of them singletons. Their antigen targets remain unknown. Sequencing was done on a sample of naive CD4+ T cells from blood. The receptors were gathered from a young woman with type 1 diabetes.

The V call is TRBV7-9, the J call TRBJ1-5; the D is unclear. Trimming left V 3 bases short and J 0 bases short, with 6 bases between. The CDR3 is 14 residues long. Per germline, CDR1 SEHNR and CDR2 FQNEAQ (reference sequence). CDR3 loop: CASSFGSSNQPQHF. CDR3 DNA: TGTGCCAGCAGCTTTGGGAGTAGCAATCAGCCCCAGCATTTT.

This clone came up a few times. The chain recombines TRBV29-1 with TRBJ1-1; D unclear. Germline lookup yields CDR1 SQVTM and CDR2 ANQGSEA. The CDR3 spans 14 residues. Trimming shortened V by 1 base and J by 1 base, and 10 bases separated the two germline ends. CDR3 nucleotides: TGCAGCGTTGAAGTCGGGGTTTGGAACACTGAAGCTTTCTTT. Translated, it gives CSVEVGVWNTEAFF.

The chain recombines TRBV11-2 with TRBJ2-2; 14 nucleotides line up with TRBD2. CDR1 is SGHAT and CDR2 is FQNNGV in the germline V gene. The CDR3 is 18 amino acids. V shed 4 bases and J 3 bases; nucleotides not matched to a gene: 7. CDR3 nucleotides: TGTGCCAGCAGCTCGGGGACTAGCGGGAGTCGATACACCGGGGAGCTGTTTTTT. Translating it yields CASSSGTSGSRYTGELFF.

The chain joins TRBV14 to TRBJ1-1; D is unclear. The germline V gene has CDR1 SGHDN and CDR2 FVKESK. The length of the CDR3 is 12 residues. Between the trimmed V and J ends, which lost 2 bases and 6 bases, there was a span of 7 bases. This CDR3 is CASSQLSPEAFF. CDR3 sequence (DNA): TGTGCCAGCAGCCAACTGTCTCCTGAAGCTTTCTTT.

The chain joins TRBV27 to TRBJ2-7, with 8 bases fitting TRBD1. The J segment lost 3 bases and the V segment lost 2 bases, leaving 9 bases of the junction unmatched. This CDR3 comprises 16 residues. The V gene's germline CDR1 is MNHEY and CDR2 SMNVEV (reference sequence). The DNA for the CDR3 is TGTGCCAGCAGTTTAAAGTCCCCGGGACAGGTCTACGAGCAGTACGTC. Protein: CASSLKSPGQVYEQYV.

This clone came up a few times. V and J are TRBV5-1 and TRBJ2-5, with D uncertain. This CDR3 has 13 residues. Germline V lookup: CDR1 SGHRS, CDR2 YFSETQ. Trimming took off 1 base at V and 5 bases at J, with 9 bases between the two ends. CDR3 sequence: CASSLSPEETQYF. The CDR3 DNA reads as TGCGCCAGCAGCTTGAGCCCTGAGGAGACCCAGTACTTC.

This chain uses TRBV7-9 with TRBJ1-2; tentatively, D is TRBD1 (5 bases). The germline gives CDR1 SEHNR, CDR2 FQNEAQ (reference sequence). The CDR3 totals 15 residues. Trimming left V 1 base short and J 8 bases short, with 17 bases between. In DNA, the CDR3 is TGTGCCAGCAGCTTAGTACAGGAGCGTAGGGGAGGCTACACCTTC. It is translated as CASSLVQERRGGYTF.

The rearrangement joins TRBV2 to TRBJ2-2; 9 bases match TRBD2. The CDR3 loop spans 18 amino acids. Germline V gene sequence: CDR1 SNHLY, CDR2 FYNNEI. Trimming took 5 bases from V and 4 from J; bases not matched to a gene: 14. The CDR3 DNA is TGTGCCAGCAGTCTTGGGGCTAGCGGGAAAGTGGGCACCGGGGAGCTGTTTTTT. Translation gives CASSLGASGKVGTGELFF.

In its sample, this clone was seen a few times. This chain joins TRBV4-2 and TRBJ2-5, with 7 bases matching TRBD2. Germline CDR1 LGHNA, CDR2 YNFKEQ. V was pared by 4 bases and J by 0 bases, with 11 bases of the junction left unmatched. The length of the CDR3 is 17 residues. CDR3 loop: CASSLSGEGRYQETQYF. The CDR3 DNA sequence: TGTGCCAGCAGCCTGTCCGGGGAGGGCAGATACCAAGAGACCCAGTACTTC.

The chain employs TRBV30 and TRBJ1-4; D is ambiguous. In germline, CDR1 is GTSNPN, CDR2 SVGIG (reference sequence). This CDR3 has 12 residues. Between the trimmed V and J ends, which lost 1 base and 8 bases, there was a span of 8 bases. The CDR3 spells CAWSGGREKLFF. CDR3 nucleotide sequence: TGTGCCTGGAGTGGTGGGCGAGAAAAACTGTTTTTT. Supplemented by reference TRBV30 and TRBJ1-4, the full variable domain reads SQTIHQWPATLVQPVGSPLSLECTVEGTSNPNLYWYRQAAGRGLQLLFYSVGIGQISSEVPQNLSASRPQDRQFILSSKKLLLSDSGFYLCAWSGGREKLFFGSGTQLSVL.

The chain uses TRBV5-1 and TRBJ2-2; tentatively, D is TRBD2 (5 bases). V was trimmed by 4 bases and J by 3 bases, leaving 13 bases between them. The CDR3 covers 15 residues. Germline-derived CDR1 and CDR2 are SGHRS and YFSETQ. CDR3 protein: CASSPSGLYTGELFF. DNA for the CDR3: TGCGCCAGCAGCCCCTCCGGACTTTACACCGGGGAGCTGTTTTTT.

This chain uses TRBV25-1 with TRBJ1-5, with unresolved D. This CDR3 is built from 13 residues. Per germline, CDR1 MGHDK and CDR2 SYGVNS. V lost 4 bases to trimming and J lost 0 bases, with 4 bases between them. The CDR3 sequence: CASSANSNQPQHF. The CDR3, as DNA: TGTGCCAGCAGTGCTAATAGCAATCAGCCCCAGCATTTT.

This clone has just a few counts. The chain is built from TRBV30 and TRBJ2-3; the match to TRBD2 covers 8 bases. Germline trimming cut 4 bases from V and 9 bases from J; bases unmatched to any gene: 15. Germline V lookup: CDR1 GTSNPN, CDR2 SVGIG (reference sequence). This CDR3 spans 15 amino acids. CDR3 bases: TGTGCCTGGATTCCGGGACTAGTACGTTTGAAGACGCAGTATTTT. This sequence encodes CAWIPGLVRLKTQYF. Based on the CDR3 plus reference TRBV30 and TRBJ2-3, the full variable domain is SQTIHQWPATLVQPVGSPLSLECTVEGTSNPNLYWYRQAAGRGLQLLFYSVGIGQISSEVPQNLSASRPQDRQFILSSKKLLLSDSGFYLCAWIPGLVRLKTQYFGPGTRLTVL.

The rearrangement joins TRBV7-9 to TRBJ2-7, with D possibly matching TRBD1 (6 bases). Germline loops: CDR1 SEHNR, CDR2 FQNEAQ (reference sequence). CDR3 size: 15 residues. The V and J ends lost 4 bases and 0 bases respectively, with 13 bases between them. The CDR3 loop is CASSSRLDSSYEQYF. The CDR3 nucleotides are TGTGCCAGCAGCTCAAGGCTGGACAGCTCCTACGAGCAGTACTTC.

This clone was observed a handful of times. The chain couples TRBV2 to TRBJ2-3; 11 bases match TRBD2. V lost 3 bases, J lost 1 base, and 6 bases stayed unmatched. The germline V gene has CDR1 SNHLY and CDR2 FYNNEI. This CDR3 contains 17 residues. The CDR3 loop is CASSEGTSGLRTDTQYF. The CDR3 nucleotides are TGTGCCAGCAGTGAGGGGACTAGCGGCCTCCGCACAGATACGCAGTATTTT.

This clone has just a few counts. V is TRBV7-2 and J is TRBJ2-7; TRBD2 matches at 14 bases. This CDR3 has 16 amino acids. Germline CDR1 reads SGHTA; CDR2 reads FQGNSA. V was clipped by 5 bases and J by 2 bases; unmatched bases: 5. The CDR3 coding sequence is TGTGCCAGCAGCCTAGGGACTAGCGGGGGCGCCTACGAGCAGTACGTC. This gives the protein CASSLGTSGGAYEQYV.

The gene calls are TRBV7-9 and TRBJ2-1; 11 bases are a match to TRBD2. V was pared by 5 bases and J by 10 bases, with 10 bases of the junction left unmatched. This CDR3 comprises 15 residues. CDR1 SEHNR and CDR2 FQNEAQ come from the germline V gene (reference sequence). In nucleotides, the CDR3 is TGTGCCAGCAGCCCACGGGCTAGCGGGAGGAGAGAGCAGTTCTTC. It encodes CASSPRASGRREQFF. The complete variable domain, with remaining parts taken from reference TRBV7-9 and TRBJ2-1, reads DTGVSQNPRHKITKRGQNVTFRCDPISEHNRLYWYRQTLGQGPEFLTYFQNEAQLEKSRLLSDRFSAERPKGSFSTLEIQRTEQGDSAMYLCASSPRASGRREQFFGPGTRLTVL.